This entry concerns a single TCR beta chain. The antigen remains undetermined. In this CDR3 the conserved last residue, phenylalanine or tryptophan, is missing, so a read error is likely. The DNA is left out, because the CDR3 cannot be placed on it with certainty; the CDR3 is given as TCRdb lists it. The same CDR3 also results from other DNA sequences found in this sample. This entry is derived from a study of CD4 T cells in relation to SARS-CoV-2 and coronaviruses. About the research overall: ViraFEST: approximately 10-day antigen culture of PBMCs, then TCR beta CDR3 sequencing. The HLA restriction of the shared crossreactive spike epitopes was mapped.

Naive and memory CD4+ T cells were separated from cryopreserved PBMCs. Using immunoSEQ multiplex PCR, the repertoire was profiled, and TCRdb retains in-frame clones only, with some absent. This table holds some 40,000 clones, more than 60% found once. Germline lookup yields CDR1 PRHDT and CDR2 FYEKMQ (reference sequence). The CDR3 spans 12 amino acids, including both terminal residues. Sequenced sample: memory CD4+ T cells from PBMCs, cultured in vitro. The source is an adult with COVID-19. The chain combines TRBV13 with TRBJ1-1. The CDR3 reads CASSQQTHYRSY.